This T cell receptor (beta chain) was recovered during a study of blood T cells in healthy people across ages. Study context: For every two T cells, template switching captured about one barcoded beta molecule. Study-level points and caveats: With unsorted PBMCs, a conclusive comparison of naive versus antigen-experienced cells was not possible. Investigators viewed diversity estimates from one million T cells as underestimates, the study reported. Per million T cells, TCR beta diversity dropped roughly linearly as age increased.

This clonotype was detected ten times or more. Its antigen is not identified. A second roughly 6 to 12 cycle PCR used barcoded and J-beta primers. TCRdb recomputed calls from the 5' RACE reads with MiXCR, one row per CDR3 protein. The table lists 500,000 to 700,000 distinct CDR3 sequences, about 30% of them singletons. Trimming shortened V by 4 bases and J by 8 bases, and 14 bases separated the two germline ends. Per germline, CDR1 SGHTA and CDR2 FQGNSA. The CDR3 has 13 residues. The material sequenced was blood. The TCR was taken from a woman over 75 in good health. This chain links TRBV7-2 with TRBJ1-2, with D perhaps TRBD1 (6 bases). CDR3 sequence reads: CASSSRGGRGYTF. CDR3 nucleotides: TGTGCCAGCAGCTCCCGGGGGGGCCGGGGCTACACCTTC. The full variable domain, completed using reference TRBV7-2 and TRBJ1-2, is GAGVSQSPSNKVTEKGKDVELRCDPISGHTALYWYRQSLGQGLEFLIYFQGNSAPDKSGLPSDRFSAERTGGSVSTLTIQRTQQEDSAVYLCASSSRGGRGYTFGSGTRLTVV.